This T cell receptor (beta chain) is from a study of shared clonotypes between healthy human individuals. The CDR3 consists of 14 residues. Per the germline V gene, CDR1 is SGDLS and CDR2 is YYNGEE. Trimming took 6 bases from V and 1 from J; bases not matched to a gene: 4. A note on this clone: Other DNA sequences in the sample encode the same CDR3.

Positively selected for CCR7, the CD45RO-negative cells used as naive CD8 cells excluded terminally differentiated effector memory CD45RA+ cells. Every immunoSEQ plate was one replicate of a subset's evenly spread DNA. The DNA input per sorted-subset replicate PCR was around 200 ng, corresponding to some 30,000 T cell genomes. In the original analysis: Filtering differed since immunoSEQ provided only junctions, with no quality scores. Data came from immunoSEQ multiplex PCR; TCRdb stores just in-frame clones and leaves some out. V, J and clone size are those of that table, while D and trimming were read from the DNA. The sample holds about 2 million clones; approximately 94% are singletons and the top ten take more than 0.95%.

Sequencing input: naive CD8+ T cells sorted from blood. The sequence was collected from a man aged 18 to 29 in good health. The chain joins TRBV9 to TRBJ2-3; 8 bases are a match to TRBD2. CDR3 sequence reads: CASTPGGGTDTQYF. In DNA form, the CDR3 reads TGTGCCAGCACACCGGGGGGGGGCACAGATACGCAGTATTTT.